This TCR beta chain came from a study of vaccination and CD4 T cells after COVID-19. Study-level background: Participants were administered two doses of either the BNT162b2 or the mRNA-1273 vaccine. Every culture used as a control got a CEFX pool, an HIV-1 Nef pool, or no peptide.

The treatment denotes: roughly 10-day PBMC culture with coronavirus spike peptide pools or control peptides (ViraFEST assay). Concerning this clonotype: No antigen is known for it.

Sequenced with the Oncomine TCR Beta short-read assay was DNA taken from cultured CD4+ T cells. MiXCR was run by TCRdb on the PCR reads, yielding one entry per CDR3 protein. The sample carries some 3,000 distinct CDR3 sequences, around 80% recorded once. Sequenced sample: CD4+ T cells from blood, cultured in vitro. This clonotype was sampled from a human donor who had recovered from COVID-19.

In nucleotides, the CDR3 is TGCAGTGCTTATGGACAGGGCGACTATGGCTACACCTTC. Protein: CSAYGQGDYGYTF. This chain links TRBV20-1 with TRBJ1-2, with 8 bases lining up with TRBD1. In germline, CDR1 is DFQATT, CDR2 SNEGSKA (reference sequence). The length of the CDR3 is 13 residues. The trim removed 5 bases at V and 3 bases at J, leaving 5 bases unmatched.